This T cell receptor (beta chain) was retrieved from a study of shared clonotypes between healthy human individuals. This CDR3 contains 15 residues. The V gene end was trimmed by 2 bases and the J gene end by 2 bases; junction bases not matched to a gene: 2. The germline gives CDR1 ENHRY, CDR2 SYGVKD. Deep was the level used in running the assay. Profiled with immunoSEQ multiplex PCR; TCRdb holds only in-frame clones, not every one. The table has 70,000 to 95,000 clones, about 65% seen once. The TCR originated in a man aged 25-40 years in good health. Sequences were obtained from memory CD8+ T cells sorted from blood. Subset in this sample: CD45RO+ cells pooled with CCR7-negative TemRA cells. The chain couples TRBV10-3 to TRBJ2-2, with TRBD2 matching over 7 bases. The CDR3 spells CAISEGEGNTGELFF. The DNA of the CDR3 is TGTGCCATCAGTGAGGGGGAGGGTAACACCGGGGAGCTGTTTTTT.